Here is one TCR beta chain with its context. Its specificity is unknown. This record belongs to a study of early T cells in non-severe SARS-CoV-2 infection. Regarding the study as a whole: Private and CD4 specificities were missed by VDJdb matching, skewed to anti-spike CD8.

Germline V lookup: CDR1 WSHSY, CDR2 SAAADI. After removal of 6 bases from V and 5 bases from J, the junction contained 5 bases not matched to a gene. The CDR3 contains 14 residues. Individual cDNA molecules received unique molecular identifiers during library preparation. TCRdb analysed the 5' RACE reads with MiXCR anew, one entry per CDR3 protein. Altogether about 20,000 distinct CDR3 sequences are present, about 4.9% being singletons, with the ten largest covering about 5.8%. Material for sequencing was whole blood. The TCR comes from an adult who was a healthcare worker with PCR-confirmed SARS-CoV-2 infection or an uninfected control (not recorded which). The chain couples TRBV10-2 to TRBJ1-5; 9 positions agree with TRBD1. The CDR3 region has the DNA TGCGCCAGCAGAAGGACAGGGGCCGATCAGCCCCAGCATTTT. It specifies CASRRTGADQPQHF.